The T cell receptor (beta chain) described here comes from a study of T cells in Graves' hyperthyroidism and ophthalmopathy. Between the trimmed V and J ends, which lost 1 base and 4 bases, there was a span of 10 bases. Germline values: CDR1 SGHRS, CDR2 YFSETQ. The CDR3 has 14 amino acids. Authors of the study amplified TCR beta CDR3 regions from RNA transcripts. First-round RT-PCR of the TCR CDR3 relied on the HTBI primer set. Via MiXCR, TCRdb re-called the multiplex PCR reads, giving one row per CDR3 protein. Of hundreds of thousands of distinct CDR3 sequences in the sample, 14% to 15% were seen once. This clonotype was observed a handful of times. Investigators excluded patients with uncontrolled infection, other autoimmune disease, pregnancy or lactation.

The sample taken for sequencing was blood. This receptor was identified in a man aged 18 to 30 with Graves' ophthalmopathy. The chain is built from TRBV5-1 and TRBJ2-3; no clear D. CDR3 nucleotide sequence: TGCGCCAGCAGCTTGATAGGGCTCGCAGATACGCAGTATTTT. Translation: CASSLIGLADTQYF.